The present T cell receptor (beta chain) was sequenced within a study of PD-1 blockade in classical Hodgkin lymphoma. The table lists this clone with a count of one. The antigen is unknown. Germline lookup yields CDR1 SGHVS and CDR2 FNYEAQ. The CDR3 consists of 15 residues. The V gene end was trimmed by 5 bases and the J gene end by 0 bases; junction bases not matched to a gene: 6. The study, taken as a whole, reports: Any patient who commenced nivolumab under 1 year after ASCT was excluded. Diversity in CD4+ TCRs, unlike that measured in CD8+ TCRs, had risen significantly by C4D1.

Libraries were prepared by immunoSEQ multiplex PCR; TCRdb keeps only in-frame clonotypes and omits some of them. The table includes tens of thousands of clones, about 91% detected once. Each patient relapsed following autologous stem cell transplantation, and prior brentuximab vedotin exposure differed. The V and J genes are TRBV7-6 and TRBJ2-7, with 8 bases fitting TRBD1. The origin of this receptor is a human donor with classical Hodgkin lymphoma. The material was peripheral blood mononuclear cells (PBMCs), obtained at baseline. CDR3 sequence: CASSLGQGRSYEQYF. The CDR3 DNA reads TGTGCCAGCAGCCTAGGACAGGGACGCTCCTACGAGCAGTACTTC.